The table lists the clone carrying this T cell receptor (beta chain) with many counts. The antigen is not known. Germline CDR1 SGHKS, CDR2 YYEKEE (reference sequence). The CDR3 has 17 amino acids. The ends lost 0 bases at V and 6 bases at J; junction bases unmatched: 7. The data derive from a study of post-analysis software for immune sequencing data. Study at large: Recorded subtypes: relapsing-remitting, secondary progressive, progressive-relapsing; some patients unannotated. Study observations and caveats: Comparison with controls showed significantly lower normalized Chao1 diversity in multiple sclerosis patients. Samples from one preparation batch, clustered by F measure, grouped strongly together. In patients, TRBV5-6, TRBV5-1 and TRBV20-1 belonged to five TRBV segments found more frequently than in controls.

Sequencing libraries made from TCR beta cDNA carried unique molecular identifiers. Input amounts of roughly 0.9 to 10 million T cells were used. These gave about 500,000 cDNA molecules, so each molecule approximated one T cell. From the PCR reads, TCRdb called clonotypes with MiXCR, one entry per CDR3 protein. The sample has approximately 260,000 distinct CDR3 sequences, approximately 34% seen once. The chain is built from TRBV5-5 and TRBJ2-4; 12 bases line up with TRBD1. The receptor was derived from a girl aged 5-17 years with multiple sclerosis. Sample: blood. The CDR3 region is CASSLGYGGQGANIQYF. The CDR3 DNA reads TGTGCCAGCAGCTTGGGTTACGGGGGACAGGGGGCAAACATTCAGTACTTC.